A single sample is the source of the 8 T cell receptor beta chains below, sequenced in a study of cytomegalovirus exposure and HLA in healthy donors. The PCR had 60 Vbeta and 13 Jbeta primers. Repertoires were generated with immunoSEQ multiplex PCR, while TCRdb's copy carries only in-frame clones and drops some. There are around 110,000 clones in the sample, with approximately 6.8% held by the top ten. The sample comprised PBMCs. These receptors came from a man between 40 and 49 years old in good health and CMV-seropositive.

V usage is TRBV2 and J usage is TRBJ2-1; TRBD2 agrees at 9 bases. The CDR3 is 14 amino acids. The germline gives CDR1 SNHLY, CDR2 FYNNEI. Germline trimming cut 8 bases from V and 7 bases from J; bases unmatched to any gene: 9. The CDR3 here is CASANSGSYNEQFF. In nucleotides, the CDR3 is TGTGCCAGCGCAAATAGCGGGAGCTATAATGAGCAGTTCTTC.

The V gene is TRBV19, the J gene TRBJ1-2, with TRBD1 matching 7 bases. Germline V gene sequence: CDR1 LNHDA, CDR2 SQIVND (reference sequence). The trim removed 3 bases at V and 7 bases at J, leaving 14 bases unmatched. CDR3 size: 16 residues. This CDR3 is CASSILSLEGAGGYTF. CDR3 nucleotides: TGTGCCAGTAGTATTTTAAGTTTGGAGGGGGCCGGTGGCTACACCTTC. The variable domain in full, completed from reference TRBV19 and TRBJ1-2, reads DGGITQSPKYLFRKEGQNVTLSCEQNLNHDAMYWYRQDPGQGLRLIYYSQIVNDFQKGDIAEGYSVSREKKESFPLTVTSAQKNPTAFYLCASSILSLEGAGGYTFGSGTRLTVV.

The CDR3 DNA is TGTGCCAGCAGCTTAAGTAGTGGGAGTGGGGGGGCAGATACGCAGTATTTT. Translation gives CASSLSSGSGGADTQYF. V usage is TRBV7-2 and J usage is TRBJ2-3, with 7 bases aligning to TRBD2. The CDR3 is made up of 17 amino acids. Germline CDR1 reads SGHTA; CDR2 reads FQGNSA. The J segment lost 4 bases and the V segment lost 2 bases, leaving 12 bases of the junction unmatched.

CDR3 DNA sequence: TGTGCCAGCAGGGGGGACAGGGCAGGGGCCAACGTCCTGACTTTC. The encoded protein is CASRGDRAGANVLTF. The J gene is TRBJ2-6, the V gene TRBV6-5; TRBD1 matches 9 bases. With 6 bases clipped from V and 4 bases from J, the junction kept 4 bases outside the gene matches. Per the germline V gene, CDR1 is MNHEY and CDR2 is SVGAGI. This CDR3 has 15 amino acids.

Remarks on this clone: The same CDR3 arises from other DNA sequences in this sample as well. V usage is TRBV18 and J usage is TRBJ1-2; D is perhaps TRBD1 (5 bases). The V end lost 3 bases, the J end lost 2 bases, and 7 bases lay between the germline ends. This CDR3 has 13 residues. CDR1 and CDR2 from the germline V gene are KGHSH and LQKENI. CDR3 protein: CASSPGQNYGYTF. The CDR3, as DNA: TGTGCCAGCTCACCGGGGCAGAACTATGGCTACACCTTC. The full variable domain, its missing parts supplied by reference TRBV18 and TRBJ1-2, is NAGVMQNPRHLVRRRGQEARLRCSPMKGHSHVYWYRQLPEEGLKFMVYLQKENIIDESGMPKERFSAEFPKEGPSILRIQQVVRGDSAAYFCASSPGQNYGYTFGSGTRLTVV.

The chain links TRBV15 to TRBJ2-1, with TRBD2 matching 8 bases. CDR1 LNHNV and CDR2 YYDKDF come from the germline V gene (reference sequence). The CDR3 spans 23 residues. V was pared by 0 bases and J by 0 bases, with 22 bases of the junction left unmatched. In DNA, the CDR3 is TGTGCCACCAGCAGAGATCCCTATAGCGGGGTGAACCCCTCCGAACCCTCCTACAATGAGCAGTTCTTC. It translates to CATSRDPYSGVNPSEPSYNEQFF.

J is TRBJ1-1 and V is TRBV4-1; no clear D gene. CDR1 is MGHRA and CDR2 is YSYEKL in the germline V gene. The CDR3 covers 16 residues. The V end lost 4 bases, the J end lost 5 bases, and 20 bases lay between the germline ends. The CDR3 DNA reads TGCGCCAGCAGCCCATTCACGGGTCGGTCCAATACTGAAGCTTTCTTT. It specifies CASSPFTGRSNTEAFF.

The rearrangement joins TRBV6-6 to TRBJ2-3; tentative D call: TRBD1 (6 bases). Trimming left V 0 bases short and J 5 bases short, with 12 bases between. This CDR3 is 15 amino acids long. CDR1 is MNHNY, CDR2 SVGAGI, per germline (reference sequence). The CDR3 DNA reads TGTGCCAGCAGTTACTCCCCCAGGGGTAAAGATACGCAGTATTTT. Its translation: CASSYSPRGKDTQYF.